This T cell receptor (beta chain) was documented in a study of blood T cell repertoires in COVID-19. Study details: Recovered Cohort 3 donors showed two negative PCRs, clearance, or symptom resolution. Sites across the United States, Italy and Spain contributed samples from acute and convalescent COVID-19.

Profiled with immunoSEQ multiplex PCR; TCRdb holds only in-frame clones, not every one. The table shows around 140,000 clones, with over 75% occurring only once. Per germline, CDR1 SGHRS and CDR2 YFSETQ. Deletions cut 0 bases from V and 6 bases from J, with 9 bases between. The length of the CDR3 is 13 residues. Everyone who took part was roughly 18 to 100 years old, and they came from 24 US areas. Grouping used clinical history reported by participants in a survey and questionnaire. This chain connects TRBV5-1 to TRBJ1-2; D perhaps matches TRBD1 (6 bases). The source of this sequence is a man aged 45-65 years in a cohort exposed to, infected with or recovered from COVID-19 (not recorded which). Sequencing was performed on PBMCs or T cells enriched from blood (not recorded which). CDR3 sequence reads: CASSLAGVDGYTF. In DNA, the CDR3 is TGCGCCAGCAGCTTGGCAGGGGTGGATGGCTACACCTTC.